One T cell receptor beta chain is described in this entry. The antigen it recognizes is unknown. No much larger clone is present one base from it, and per-base qualities are unavailable. The data derive from a study of human T cells and chemical hapten exposure (dated by TCRdb to the early 2020s). In the study overall: For sensitization, 2% DPC in acetone was applied to a roughly 2 cm by roughly 2 cm area of upper inner arm skin. In alopecia patients, the study followed how the peripheral blood TCR repertoire changed in vivo over primary and secondary sensitization to diphenylcyclopropenone (DPC), a hapten. Blood samples were taken from patients before sensitization (week 0) and at 2, 6 and about 24 weeks after DPC sensitization. Patch testing on the upper back used Finn chambers containing 0.01% DPC, with scoring done after 6 days according to International Contact Dermatitis Research Group standards. Most of the patients in the cohort were female, and the cohort covered alopecia areata with under or over 50% scalp involvement, alopecia totalis and alopecia universalis. Throughout the study period of roughly 24 weeks, patients also received therapeutic DPC doses to the scalp every week. About 30 alopecia patients provided blood for TCR sequencing at one to four time points (pre-sensitization, 2, 6 and 24 weeks). Libraries were pooled for sequencing, and per-sample TCR yields varied mainly because of small differences in library volumes within the pool.

Study-wide findings and limitations: Alopecia, a presumed autoimmune disease, was present in all patients, so the immune response of the patients might differ from that of healthy individuals. The number of TCRs above 1 in 1000 frequency did not change with DPC sensitization; there was no evidence of global repertoire structure alterations. Patch test score was positively correlated with the number of PT1 expanded TCRs, with significance at thresholds 8, 16 and 32 but not at 4. After repeated subsampling, changes were observed in the strength of the expansion versus patch-test correlation and in the threshold at which the correlation became significant. Significantly more large CDR3 similarity clusters were formed by expanded TCRs than by pre-sensitization or healthy control sets, consistent with antigen-driven responses.

Library preparation used RACE. The instrument was a NextSeq 500. During library preparation, unique molecular identifiers were attached to individual cDNA molecules so that TCRs could be counted in a quantitative, reproducible way. For every blood RNA sample, sequencing covered both the TCR alpha and TCR beta chains. The authors' pipeline ran thus. The median number of TCRs per sample was some 100,000, ranging from roughly 20,000 to 700,000. The Decombinator software suite was used to annotate V, J and CDR3 in the TCR reads. For the PS versus PT1 abundance plots, all samples were subsampled to the same number of TCRs (28,000). Expanded TCRs were defined as absent before sensitization and observed at least eight times at the 2-week time point. TCRdb handled the public reads itself, with Q25 trimming in fastp and clone calling in MiXCR, and kept productive beta chains. Each entry is one CDR3 protein sequence, shown with its most common DNA and genes. What appears here as the V and J calls and clone size reflects TCRdb's work, not the paper's. This sample comprises 150,000 to 200,000 distinct CDR3 sequences, more than 12% of them detected only once. The leading ten clones occupy 1.7% of the sample.

The CDR1 and CDR2 encoded by the germline V gene are SGHRS and YFSETQ. Trimming leaves V shorter by 1 base and J shorter by 5 bases, with the junction holding 5 bases beyond the gene matches. Its CDR3 holds 15 amino acids, cysteine through phenylalanine. Left in the record is the CDR3 DNA by itself, 45 bases read in frame from the first base. The sample's time point, from its label and the paper: patch test 1, 2 weeks after DPC sensitization. What the treatment or condition label conveys for this sample: therapeutic diphenylcyclopropenone sensitization with weekly scalp DPC. Blood at each patch-test visit was drawn before the patch test was applied. Eligible patients were aged 18 to 70, diagnosed with alopecia, deemed suitable for DPC therapy, and excluded if pregnant. Total RNA was isolated from unfractionated whole blood collected in Tempus Blood RNA tubes.

This receptor was obtained from a woman between 25 and 40 years old with alopecia areata. Some clones in this sample may be carry-over from other donors' samples. Recombination connected TRBV5-1 to TRBJ1-5; 8 central bases correspond to TRBD1. Material: whole blood, obtained in connection with sensitization to the hapten diphenylcyclopropenone (DPC). The DNA sequence follows: TGCGCCAGCAGCTTGACAGGGGGTGTCCATCAGCCCCAGCATTTT. It is translated as CASSLTGGVHQPQHF.